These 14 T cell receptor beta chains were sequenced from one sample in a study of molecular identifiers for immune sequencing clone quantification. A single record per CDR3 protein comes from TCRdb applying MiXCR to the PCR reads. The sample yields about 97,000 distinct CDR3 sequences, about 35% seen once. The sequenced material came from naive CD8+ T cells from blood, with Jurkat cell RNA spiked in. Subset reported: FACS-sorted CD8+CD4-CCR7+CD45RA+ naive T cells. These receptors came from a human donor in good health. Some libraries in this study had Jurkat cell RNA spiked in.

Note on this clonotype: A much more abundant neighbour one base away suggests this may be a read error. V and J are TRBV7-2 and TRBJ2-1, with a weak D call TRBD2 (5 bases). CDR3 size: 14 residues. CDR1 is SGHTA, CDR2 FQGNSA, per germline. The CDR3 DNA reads TGTGCCAGCAGCGAGGGCTACCTAACGAATGAGCAGATCTTC. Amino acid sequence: CASSEGYLTNEQIF. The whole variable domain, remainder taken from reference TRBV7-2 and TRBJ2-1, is GAGVSQSPSNKVTEKGKDVELRCDPISGHTALYWYRQSLGQGLEFLIYFQGNSAPDKSGLPSDRFSAERTGGSVSTLTIQRTQQEDSAVYLCASSEGYLTNEQIFGPGTRLTVL.

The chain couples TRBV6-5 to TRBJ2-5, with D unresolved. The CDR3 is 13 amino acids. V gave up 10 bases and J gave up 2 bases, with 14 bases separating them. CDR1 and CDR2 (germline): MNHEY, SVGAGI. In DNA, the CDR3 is TGTGCCACCGGTCTGGGCCTACAAGAGACCCAGTACTTC. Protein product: CATGLGLQETQYF.

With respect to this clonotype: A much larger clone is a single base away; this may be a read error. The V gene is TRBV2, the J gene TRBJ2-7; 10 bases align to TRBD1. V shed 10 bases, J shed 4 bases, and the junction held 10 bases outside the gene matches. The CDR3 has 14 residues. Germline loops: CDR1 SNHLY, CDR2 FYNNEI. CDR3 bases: TGTGCCAACAGATGGACAGGGGGTGATTACGAGCAGTACTTC. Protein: CANRWTGGDYEQYF.

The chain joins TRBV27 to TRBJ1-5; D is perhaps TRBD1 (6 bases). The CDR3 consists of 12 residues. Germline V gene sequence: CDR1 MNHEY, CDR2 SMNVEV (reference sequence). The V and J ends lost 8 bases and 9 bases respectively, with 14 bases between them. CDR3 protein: CASRQQGWPQHF. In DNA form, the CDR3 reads TGTGCCAGCCGCCAACAGGGTTGGCCCCAGCATTTT.

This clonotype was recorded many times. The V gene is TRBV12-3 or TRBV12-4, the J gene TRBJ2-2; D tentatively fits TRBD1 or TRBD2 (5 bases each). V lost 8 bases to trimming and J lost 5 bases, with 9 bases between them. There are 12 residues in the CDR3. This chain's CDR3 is CASGRETGELFF. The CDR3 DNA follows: TGTGCCAGCGGCAGGGAGACCGGGGAGCTGTTTTTT.

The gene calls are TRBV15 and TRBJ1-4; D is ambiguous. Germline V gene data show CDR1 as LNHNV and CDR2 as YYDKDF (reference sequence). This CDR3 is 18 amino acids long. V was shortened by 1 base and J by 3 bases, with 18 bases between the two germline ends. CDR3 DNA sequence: TGTGCCACCAGCAGAGGTCTTGCGACGGGGAACCCTAATGAAAAACTGTTTTTT. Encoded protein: CATSRGLATGNPNEKLFF.

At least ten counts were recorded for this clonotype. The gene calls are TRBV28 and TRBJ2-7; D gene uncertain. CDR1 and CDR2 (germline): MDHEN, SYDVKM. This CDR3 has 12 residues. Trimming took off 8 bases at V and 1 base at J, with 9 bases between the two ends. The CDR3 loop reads CASALGSYEQYF. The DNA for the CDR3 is TGTGCCAGCGCCCTAGGGTCCTACGAGCAGTACTTC.

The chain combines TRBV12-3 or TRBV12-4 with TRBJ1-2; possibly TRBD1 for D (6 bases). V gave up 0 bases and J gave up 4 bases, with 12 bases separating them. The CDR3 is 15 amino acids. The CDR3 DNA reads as TGTGCCAGCAGTTTAGCTTTGAGGGACACCTATGGCTACACCTTC. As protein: CASSLALRDTYGYTF.

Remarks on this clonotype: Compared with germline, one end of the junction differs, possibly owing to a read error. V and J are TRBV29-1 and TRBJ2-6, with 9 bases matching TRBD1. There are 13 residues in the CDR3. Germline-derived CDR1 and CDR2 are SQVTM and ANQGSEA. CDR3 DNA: TGCAGCGTGATACGGGACAGGGCCAACGTCCTGGCTTTC. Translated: CSVIRDRANVLAF.

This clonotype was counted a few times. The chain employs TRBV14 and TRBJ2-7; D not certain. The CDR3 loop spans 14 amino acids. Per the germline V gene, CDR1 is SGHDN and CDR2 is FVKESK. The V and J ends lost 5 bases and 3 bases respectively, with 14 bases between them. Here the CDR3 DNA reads TGTGCCAGCAGCTCCGATCGACTGAACTACGAGCAGTACTTC. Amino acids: CASSSDRLNYEQYF.

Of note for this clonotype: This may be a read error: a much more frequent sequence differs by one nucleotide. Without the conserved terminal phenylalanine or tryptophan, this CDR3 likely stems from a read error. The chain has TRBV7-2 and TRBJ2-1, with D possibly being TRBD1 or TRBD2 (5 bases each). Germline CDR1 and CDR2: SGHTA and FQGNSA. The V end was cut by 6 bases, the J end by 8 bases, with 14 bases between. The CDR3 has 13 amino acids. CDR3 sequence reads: CASSSTRGHEQFI. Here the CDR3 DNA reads TGTGCCAGCAGTTCTACGAGGGGACATGAGCAGTTCATC.

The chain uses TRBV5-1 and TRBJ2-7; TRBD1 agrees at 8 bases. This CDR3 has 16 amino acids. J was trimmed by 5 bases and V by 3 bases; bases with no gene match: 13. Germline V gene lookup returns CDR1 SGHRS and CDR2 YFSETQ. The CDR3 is CASSSYQDRDADEQYF. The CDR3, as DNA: TGCGCCAGCAGCTCCTACCAGGACAGGGACGCCGACGAGCAGTACTTC.

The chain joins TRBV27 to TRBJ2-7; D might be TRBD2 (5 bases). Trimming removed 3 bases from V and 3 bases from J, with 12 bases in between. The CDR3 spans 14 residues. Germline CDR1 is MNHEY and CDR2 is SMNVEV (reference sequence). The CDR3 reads CASSFATGNYEQYF. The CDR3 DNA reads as TGTGCCAGCAGTTTCGCCACCGGGAACTACGAGCAGTACTTC.

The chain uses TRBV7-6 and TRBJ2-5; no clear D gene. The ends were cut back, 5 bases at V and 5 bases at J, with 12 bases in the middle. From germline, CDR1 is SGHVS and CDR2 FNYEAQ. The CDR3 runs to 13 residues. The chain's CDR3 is CASSLKKMETQYF. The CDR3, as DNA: TGTGCCAGCAGCCTCAAAAAGATGGAGACCCAGTACTTC.